This TCR beta chain appears in the sequencing data of a study of T cell responses to AZD1222 COVID-19 vaccine. The repertoire was sequenced with immunoSEQ multiplex PCR; TCRdb's copy has only in-frame clones and lacks some. Of about 160,000 clones in the sample, roughly 90% were seen once. Trimming left V 0 bases short and J 5 bases short, with 6 bases between. This CDR3 spans 13 amino acids. CDR1 and CDR2 (germline): PRHDT, FYEKMQ (reference sequence). The sample in question was peripheral blood, obtained 28 days after the second AZD1222 dose. The rearrangement joins TRBV13 to TRBJ2-3; D not resolved. The origin of this receptor is an adult who received the AZD1222 COVID-19 vaccine. The CDR3 bases are TGTGCCAGCAGCTTAGGACCACTAGATACGCAGTATTTT. Translated: CASSLGPLDTQYF.